The rows below give T cell receptor beta chains drawn from one sample of a study of CD8+CD57+ T cells in acquired aplastic anemia. TCRdb ran MiXCR on the reads and lists one entry per CDR3 protein. The sample lists about 290,000 distinct CDR3 sequences, about 50% occurring once. Sequencing input: sorted CD4+, CD8+, or CD8+CD57+ T cells (not recorded which) from PBMCs. These receptors all stem from a human donor with aplastic anemia. Each CDR3 is given with its conserved first and last residue. D genes are given only for firm matches. For some rows the clone size is stated as once, few or many, or as a class when expanded; others skip it.

>TRBJ2-7|TRBV12-3/TRBV12-4|.|TRBD2
CASRPGEGPYEQYF
TGTGCCAGCAGACCGGGGGAGGGCCCCTACGAGCAGTACTTC
>TRBJ2-7|TRBV15|.|.
CATSRNRDREQYF
TGTGCCACCAGCAGAAACAGGGATCGCGAGCAGTACTTC
>TRBJ1-4|TRBV3-1|.|TRBD1
CASSQGTQGAVNEKLFF
TGTGCCAGCAGCCAAGGTACCCAGGGGGCGGTAAATGAAAAACTGTTTTTT
>TRBJ2-3|TRBV24-1|.|.
CATSDPSDGRTDTQYF
TGTGCCACCAGTGACCCGTCGGACGGGCGCACAGATACGCAGTATTTT
>TRBJ2-1|TRBV10-3|many|TRBD2
CAISPGTSGGKNEQFF
TGTGCCATCAGCCCGGGGACTAGCGGGGGGAAAAATGAGCAGTTCTTC
>TRBJ2-3|TRBV9|few|.
CASSVLLTDTQYF
TGTGCCAGCAGCGTACTGCTCACAGATACGCAGTATTTT
>TRBJ2-3|TRBV7-6|.|TRBD2
CASTAAGGITDTQYF
TGTGCCAGCACCGCAGCGGGGGGAATCACAGATACGCAGTATTTT
>TRBJ2-7|TRBV10-3|many|.
CAISESAGDSYEQYF
TGTGCCATCAGTGAGTCGGCAGGGGATTCCTACGAGCAGTACTTC
>TRBJ2-7|TRBV7-9|few|TRBD2
CASSPYGGGSYEQYF
TGTGCCAGCAGCCCCTACGGGGGGGGCTCCTACGAGCAGTACTTC
>TRBJ1-1|TRBV5-4|.|.
CASSQDRREAFF
TGTGCCAGCAGCCAAGATCGGCGGGAAGCTTTCTTT
>TRBJ1-4|TRBV7-8|.|TRBD1
CASSLGGLGTGGEKLFF
TGTGCCAGCAGCTTAGGAGGACTGGGGACAGGGGGAGAAAAACTGTTTTTT
>TRBJ2-3|TRBV12-3/TRBV12-4|.|TRBD2
CASSFGLGTDTQYF
TGTGCCAGCAGTTTCGGACTAGGCACAGATACGCAGTATTTT
>TRBJ1-2|TRBV18|many|.
CASSPSGEYGYTF
TGTGCCAGCTCACCTTCAGGGGAATATGGCTACACCTTC
>TRBJ2-7|TRBV5-1|many|TRBD2
CASSLESSGGTNSYEQYF
TGCGCCAGCAGCTTGGAAAGTAGCGGGGGAACTAACTCCTACGAGCAGTACTTC
>TRBJ2-2|TRBV19|.|TRBD2
CASNLLAGNTGELFF
TGTGCCAGTAATTTGCTAGCGGGGAACACCGGGGAGCTGTTTTTT
>TRBJ2-7|TRBV2|.|TRBD2
CASSEGKLAGGLDEQYF
TGTGCCAGCAGTGAAGGGAAGTTAGCGGGAGGGCTGGACGAGCAGTACTTC
>TRBJ2-7|TRBV10-3|.|TRBD1
CAISGRQGSYEQYF
TGTGCCATCAGTGGTCGACAGGGGTCCTACGAGCAGTACTTC
>TRBJ2-1|TRBV20-1|once|TRBD2
CSASTSGEEEEQFF
TGCAGTGCTTCGACTAGCGGGGAAGAGGAGGAGCAGTTCTTC
>TRBJ2-7|TRBV7-6|.|.
CASTTEEYSYEQYF
TGTGCCAGCACGACCGAGGAGTATTCCTACGAGCAGTACTTC
>TRBJ2-4|TRBV14|many|TRBD2
CASSLAGTAKNIQYF
TGTGCCAGCAGCCTAGCGGGTACCGCCAAAAACATTCAGTACTTC
>TRBJ2-7|TRBV29-1|.|TRBD2
CSVEGLAGTYEQYF
TGCAGCGTTGAAGGACTAGCGGGGACCTACGAGCAGTACTTC
>TRBJ2-7|TRBV6-6|.|TRBD2
CASSPATAGDYEQYF
TGTGCCAGCAGCCCCGCGACTGCGGGGGACTACGAGCAGTACTTC